These T cell receptor beta chains were read from a single sample in a study of T cells in Graves' hyperthyroidism and ophthalmopathy. Each CDR3 protein gets one entry after TCRdb re-called the multiplex PCR reads with MiXCR. There are under 550,000 distinct CDR3 sequences in the sample; around 20% occur only once, and 45% to 50% lies in the top ten. The specimen sequenced was blood. The receptors shown here come from a middle-aged man with Graves' ophthalmopathy. Each CDR3 is given with its conserved first and last residue. A D gene is named only where the DNA matches it firmly. Part of the rows lack a size; the others show once, few, many or a class for expanded clones.

j_gene: TRBJ2-7
v_gene: TRBV20-1
d_gene: TRBD1
abundance: .
CDR3aa: CSALEGQGFSYEQYF
CDR3nt: TGCAGTGCTTTGGAGGGACAGGGCTTCTCCTACGAGCAGTACTTC

j_gene: TRBJ1-1
v_gene: TRBV2
d_gene: TRBD1
abundance: many
CDR3aa: CASRFRDRVKLEAFF
CDR3nt: TGTGCCAGCAGATTCCGGGACAGGGTTAAACTTGAAGCTTTCTTT

j_gene: TRBJ1-2
v_gene: TRBV18
d_gene: TRBD1
abundance: many
CDR3aa: CASSPGQGPTNYGYTF
CDR3nt: TGTGCCAGCTCACCGGGACAGGGACCCACTAACTATGGCTACACCTTC

j_gene: TRBJ2-7
v_gene: TRBV5-5
d_gene: .
abundance: .
CDR3aa: CASSLGQDSSYEQYF
CDR3nt: TGTGCCAGCAGCTTGGGACAGGACAGCTCCTACGAGCAGTACTTC

j_gene: TRBJ2-7
v_gene: TRBV18
d_gene: TRBD1
abundance: many
CDR3aa: CASSPYDRVEQYF
CDR3nt: TGTGCCAGCTCACCTTATGACAGGGTTGAGCAGTACTTC

j_gene: TRBJ1-1
v_gene: TRBV6-9
d_gene: .
abundance: .
CDR3aa: CASSPGRAEAFF
CDR3nt: TGCGCCAGCAGTCCTGGGAGGGCTGAAGCTTTCTTT

j_gene: TRBJ1-5
v_gene: TRBV20-1
d_gene: .
abundance: many
CDR3aa: CSAQGPDRSNQPQHF
CDR3nt: TGCAGTGCCCAGGGCCCGGACAGAAGCAATCAGCCCCAGCATTTT

j_gene: TRBJ1-5
v_gene: TRBV27
d_gene: .
abundance: .
CDR3aa: CASSSAGPYSNQPQHF
CDR3nt: TGTGCCAGCAGTTCGGCCGGGCCATATAGCAATCAGCCCCAGCATTTT

j_gene: TRBJ2-1
v_gene: TRBV19
d_gene: .
abundance: few
CDR3aa: CASSIWGGVTYNEQFF
CDR3nt: TGTGCCAGTAGTATTTGGGGCGGGGTAACCTACAATGAGCAGTTCTTC

j_gene: TRBJ1-2
v_gene: TRBV6-1
d_gene: .
abundance: many
CDR3aa: CASREQGLYGYTF
CDR3nt: TGTGCCAGCAGGGAACAGGGCCTCTATGGCTACACCTTC

j_gene: TRBJ1-2
v_gene: TRBV5-1
d_gene: TRBD1
abundance: .
CDR3aa: CASNRGQASSGYTF
CDR3nt: TGCGCCAGCAACAGAGGACAGGCGTCCTCGGGGTACACCTTC

j_gene: TRBJ2-5
v_gene: TRBV13
d_gene: .
abundance: .
CDR3aa: CASSHRGDPRETQYF
CDR3nt: TGTGCCAGCAGCCACCGAGGGGACCCAAGGGAGACCCAGTACTTC

j_gene: TRBJ1-1
v_gene: TRBV6-2/TRBV6-3
d_gene: .
abundance: many
CDR3aa: CASSYGLKSNTEAFF
CDR3nt: TGTGCCAGCAGTTACGGGTTGAAGTCGAACACTGAAGCTTTCTTT

j_gene: TRBJ2-1
v_gene: TRBV28
d_gene: TRBD2
abundance: many
CDR3aa: CASSHRTSGSLSTYNEQFF
CDR3nt: TGTGCCAGTTCTCACCGGACTAGCGGGAGCCTGAGTACCTACAATGAGCAGTTCTTC

j_gene: TRBJ2-3
v_gene: TRBV29-1
d_gene: .
abundance: .
CDR3aa: CSGRRGKTDTQYF
CDR3nt: TGCAGCGGTCGAAGGGGCAAGACAGATACGCAGTATTTT

j_gene: TRBJ2-5
v_gene: TRBV5-1
d_gene: .
abundance: .
CDR3aa: CASSLAVVQETQYF
CDR3nt: TGCGCCAGCAGCTTGGCCGTGGTCCAGGAGACCCAGTACTTC

j_gene: TRBJ1-4
v_gene: TRBV19
d_gene: TRBD1
abundance: once
CDR3aa: CASREGGAGEKLFF
CDR3nt: TGTGCCAGTAGGGAAGGGGGCGCCGGGGAAAAACTGTTTTTT

j_gene: TRBJ1-2
v_gene: TRBV11-2
d_gene: .
abundance: .
CDR3aa: CASSSYQGEGYTF
CDR3nt: TGTGCCAGCAGCTCCTACCAGGGCGAAGGCTACACCTTC

j_gene: TRBJ2-1
v_gene: TRBV30
d_gene: .
abundance: .
CDR3aa: CAWSPRGLTPSEQFF
CDR3nt: TGTGCCTGGAGTCCCAGGGGCCTAACTCCCAGTGAGCAGTTCTTC

j_gene: TRBJ1-3
v_gene: TRBV20-1
d_gene: .
abundance: few
CDR3aa: CSARDPQGPSGNTIYF
CDR3nt: TGCAGTGCTAGAGACCCGCAGGGACCCTCTGGAAACACCATATATTTT

j_gene: TRBJ2-3
v_gene: TRBV27
d_gene: .
abundance: .
CDR3aa: CASGSGLTDTQYF
CDR3nt: TGTGCCAGCGGTTCGGGGCTCACAGATACGCAGTATTTT

j_gene: TRBJ2-3
v_gene: TRBV27
d_gene: TRBD2
abundance: many
CDR3aa: CASRSRLAGGGTDTQYF
CDR3nt: TGTGCCAGCAGATCCCGACTAGCGGGAGGAGGGACAGATACGCAGTATTTT

j_gene: TRBJ2-2
v_gene: TRBV9
d_gene: TRBD2
abundance: .
CDR3aa: CASKAGGPSTGELFF
CDR3nt: TGTGCCAGCAAAGCGGGGGGGCCGAGCACCGGGGAGCTGTTTTTT

j_gene: TRBJ2-7
v_gene: TRBV25-1
d_gene: TRBD2
abundance: .
CDR3aa: CASSDSSGSYEQYF
CDR3nt: TGTGCCAGCAGTGACTCTAGCGGTAGCTACGAGCAGTACTTC